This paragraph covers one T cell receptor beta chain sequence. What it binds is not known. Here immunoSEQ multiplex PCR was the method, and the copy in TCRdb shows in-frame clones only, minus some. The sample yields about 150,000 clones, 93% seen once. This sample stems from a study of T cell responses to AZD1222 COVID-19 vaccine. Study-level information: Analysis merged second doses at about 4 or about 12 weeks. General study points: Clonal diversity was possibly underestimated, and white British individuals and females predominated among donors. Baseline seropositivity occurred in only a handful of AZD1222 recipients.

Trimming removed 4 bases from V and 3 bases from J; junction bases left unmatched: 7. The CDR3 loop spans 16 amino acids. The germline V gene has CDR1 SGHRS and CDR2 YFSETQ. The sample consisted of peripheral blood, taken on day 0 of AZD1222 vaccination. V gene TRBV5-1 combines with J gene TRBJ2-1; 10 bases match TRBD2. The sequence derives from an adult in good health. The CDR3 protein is CASSPVLAGGYNEQFF. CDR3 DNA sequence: TGCGCCAGCAGCCCCGTCTTAGCGGGAGGCTACAATGAGCAGTTCTTC.